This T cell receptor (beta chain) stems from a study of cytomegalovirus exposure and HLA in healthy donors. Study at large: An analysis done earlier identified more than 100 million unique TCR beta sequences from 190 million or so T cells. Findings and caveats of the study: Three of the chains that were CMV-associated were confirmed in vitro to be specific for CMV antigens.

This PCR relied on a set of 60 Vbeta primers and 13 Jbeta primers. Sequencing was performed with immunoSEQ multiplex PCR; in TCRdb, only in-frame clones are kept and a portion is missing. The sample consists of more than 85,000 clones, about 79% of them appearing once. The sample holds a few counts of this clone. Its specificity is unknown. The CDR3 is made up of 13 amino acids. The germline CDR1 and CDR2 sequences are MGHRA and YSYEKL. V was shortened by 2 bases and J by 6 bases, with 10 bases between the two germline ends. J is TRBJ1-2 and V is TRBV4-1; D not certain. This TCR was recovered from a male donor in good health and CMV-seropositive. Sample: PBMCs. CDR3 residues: CASSQISRDGYTF. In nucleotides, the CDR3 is TGCGCCAGCAGCCAAATATCGAGGGATGGCTACACCTTC.